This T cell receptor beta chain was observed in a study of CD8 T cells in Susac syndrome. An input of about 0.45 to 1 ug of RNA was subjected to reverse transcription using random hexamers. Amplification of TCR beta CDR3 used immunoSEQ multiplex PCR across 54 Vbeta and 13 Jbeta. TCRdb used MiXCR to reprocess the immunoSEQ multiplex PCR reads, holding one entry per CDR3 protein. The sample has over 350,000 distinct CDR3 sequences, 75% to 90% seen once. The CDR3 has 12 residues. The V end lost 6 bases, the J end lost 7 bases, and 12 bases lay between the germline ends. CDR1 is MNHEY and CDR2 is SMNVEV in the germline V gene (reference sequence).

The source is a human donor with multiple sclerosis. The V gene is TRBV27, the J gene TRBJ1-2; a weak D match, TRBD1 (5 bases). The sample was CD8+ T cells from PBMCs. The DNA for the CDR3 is TGTGCCAGCAGAATGGGGGGAACTGGCTACACCTTC. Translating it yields CASRMGGTGYTF.